These 3 T cell receptor beta chains were sequenced from one sample in a study of blood T cell repertoires in COVID-19. Profiled with immunoSEQ multiplex PCR; TCRdb holds only in-frame clones, not every one. Here the sample spans 150,000 or so clones, roughly 86% being singletons. Sequencing used peripheral blood. The receptors were sampled from a woman aged 55 to 70 with acute or convalescent COVID-19.

The chain employs TRBV28 and TRBJ2-5, with 7 bases aligning to TRBD2. The germline CDR1 and CDR2 sequences are MDHEN and SYDVKM. The length of the CDR3 is 14 residues. Unmatched junction bases numbered 10, after V lost 5 bases and J lost 7 bases. The CDR3 reads CASSNLAVLGTQYF. The CDR3 region has the DNA TGTGCCAGCAGTAACCTAGCGGTGCTTGGGACCCAGTACTTC. Drawing the rest from reference TRBV28 and TRBJ2-5, the complete variable domain is DVKVTQSSRYLVKRTGEKVFLECVQDMDHENMFWYRQDPGLGLRLIYFSYDVKMKEKGDIPEGYSVSREKKERFSLILESASTNQTSMYLCASSNLAVLGTQYFGPGTRLLVL.

The count of this clone is one. For the CDR3, the DNA is TGTGCCAGCAGCTGGGGACAGGCCTACACTGAAGCTTTCTTT. The encoded protein is CASSWGQAYTEAFF. V and J are TRBV5-4 and TRBJ1-1; 8 nucleotides align to TRBD1. Germline assignment: CDR1 SGHNT and CDR2 YYREEE (reference sequence). J lost 3 bases, V lost 3 bases, and 4 bases had no gene match. This CDR3 region has 14 residues.

The V gene is TRBV30, the J gene TRBJ2-7; 7 positions agree with TRBD1. With V trimmed by 7 bases and J by 4 bases, 4 bases remained unmatched. The CDR3 loop spans 11 amino acids. Germline CDR1 GTSNPN, CDR2 SVGIG (reference sequence). The DNA of the CDR3 is TGTGCCTTGGGACAGTTTTACGAGCAGTACTTC. As protein: CALGQFYEQYF.